Here is one TCR beta chain with its context. No antigen is known for it. The assay was immunoSEQ multiplex PCR, and TCRdb's table has in-frame clones only and misses some. Found here are approximately 23,000 clones, 75% to 90% of them singletons; the top ten hold approximately 2.3%. This record comes from a study of stem cell transplantation in POMP-related autoinflammatory disease. Turning to the study itself: Defective thymoproteasomes were hypothesized to impair CD8+ T-cell positive selection. Pre-transplant patients had naive-skewed CD4+ T cells and few CD8+ T cells.

PRAID featured immunodeficiency plus autoinflammation. This CDR3 has 15 residues. Losses at the gene ends were 3 bases for V and 5 bases for J; bases not matched to a gene: 9. Germline loops: CDR1 SGHTA, CDR2 FQGTGA. Points from the study as a whole: In PRAID patients, the number of distinct TRB V-J gene pairings was restricted.

This chain links TRBV7-3 with TRBJ2-5; 7 bases are shared with TRBD1. This clonotype was obtained from a human donor with POMP-related autoinflammation and immune dysregulation (PRAID). The source was CD4+ T cells from PBMCs, collected before stem cell transplantation. CDR3 loop: CASSLNRGAGETQYF. In nucleotides, the CDR3 is TGTGCCAGCAGCTTGAACAGGGGCGCAGGGGAGACCCAGTACTTC.